This TCR beta chain is drawn from a study of blood T cell repertoires in COVID-19. Overall study: The analysed material was cDNA or gDNA that came from T cells, B-cell-depleted T cells, or PBMCs.

The study assigned cohorts using participant-reported clinical history. The study counted Cohort 3 donors as recovered given two negative PCRs, clearance, or symptom resolution. The trim removed 2 bases at V and 3 bases at J, leaving 13 bases unmatched. The CDR3 length is 19 residues. Original handling: Amplification of reference gene primers was used by the study to estimate nucleated cell counts. The repertoire was sequenced with immunoSEQ multiplex PCR; TCRdb's copy has only in-frame clones and lacks some. V, J and clone size are those of that table, while D and trimming were read from the DNA. The sample consists of roughly 270,000 clones, around 85% of them appearing once.

Sequenced: PBMCs or T cells enriched from blood (not recorded which). The J gene is TRBJ2-3, the V gene TRBV23-1; 11 bases agree with TRBD1. TRBV23-1 carries the ORF label, with uncertain function. This TCR came from a woman between 50 and 59 years old who had recovered from COVID-19. The DNA for the CDR3 is TGCGCCAGCAGTCAAGAACGGACAGGGGGCTCAGGTAGGACAGATACGCAGTATTTT. Translation: CASSQERTGGSGRTDTQYF.